The 26 T cell receptor beta chains below were found in one sample sequenced in a study of blood T cell repertoires in COVID-19. Some clones are missing from TCRdb's copy, which holds only in-frame ones; the method was immunoSEQ multiplex PCR. The table lists 130,000 or so clones, around nine tenths of them singletons. The sample consisted of peripheral blood. Every receptor here comes from a man aged 65 to 79 with active COVID-19.

The rearrangement uses TRBV18 and TRBJ1-6; TRBD1 agrees at 9 bases. CDR1 and CDR2 from the germline V gene are KGHSH and LQKENI. The CDR3 runs 19 residues. V was pared by 5 bases and J by 0 bases, with 11 bases of the junction left unmatched. In DNA form, the CDR3 reads TGTGCCAGCTCAAATTTGGGACAGGGAACGAGCTCCTATAATTCACCCCTCCACTTT. Translated: CASSNLGQGTSSYNSPLHF.

V usage is TRBV6-5 and J usage is TRBJ1-6; D not resolved. In germline, CDR1 is MNHEY, CDR2 SVGAGI. The CDR3 is made up of 12 amino acids. The V end was cut by 6 bases, the J end by 7 bases, with 7 bases between. CDR3 DNA sequence: TGTGCCAGCAGCTCCAGAAATTCACCCCTCCACTTT. Translating gives CASSSRNSPLHF.

The chain couples TRBV30 to TRBJ2-4; 8 bases fit TRBD1. The V and J ends lost 8 bases and 5 bases, in that order; junction bases with no gene match: 8. Germline values: CDR1 GTSNPN, CDR2 SVGIG (reference sequence). The CDR3 sequence is 13 residues long. The CDR3 reads CARTGGSENIQYF. CDR3 sequence (DNA): TGTGCCCGCACAGGGGGTTCGGAAAACATTCAGTACTTC.

The DNA of the CDR3 is TGTGCCAGCAGCGCCTCGTGGCCTAGGGAGACCCAGTACTTC. Amino acid sequence: CASSASWPRETQYF. The genes are TRBV12-1 and TRBJ2-5; TRBD2 is the table's D call and was not checked against the DNA. TRBV12-1 is a documented pseudogene. There are 14 residues in the CDR3.

The chain couples TRBV7-2 to TRBJ2-3, with TRBD1 matching 7 bases. Per germline, CDR1 SGHTA and CDR2 FQGNSA. This CDR3 is 15 amino acids long. J was trimmed by 6 bases and V by 1 base; bases with no gene match: 7. CDR3 amino acids: CASSLVTGFPDTQYF. The CDR3 DNA is TGTGCCAGCAGCTTAGTGACAGGGTTCCCCGATACGCAGTATTTT.

V and J are TRBV5-6 and TRBJ1-4; D may be TRBD1 (5 bases). The V and J ends lost 0 bases and 4 bases respectively, with 7 bases between them. Looked up from germline, CDR1 is SGHDT and CDR2 is YYEEEE. CDR3 length: 14 amino acids. The CDR3 sequence is CASSLGGHNEKLFF. The CDR3 DNA reads as TGTGCCAGCAGCTTGGGCGGACATAATGAAAAACTGTTTTTT.

The CDR3 is CASSQGTVAGAFF. CDR3 nucleotides: TGTGCCAGCAGCCAAGGGACGGTGGCGGGGGCTTTCTTT. The genes are TRBV14 and TRBJ1-1; D gene ambiguous. Germline V gives CDR1 SGHDN, CDR2 FVKESK. V shed 1 base and J shed 11 bases, with 14 bases lying between them. The CDR3 runs 13 residues.

The chain recombines TRBV5-1 with TRBJ1-4; 12 bases align to TRBD1. The CDR3 is made up of 19 amino acids. V gave up 3 bases and J gave up 0 bases; unmatched junction bases: 9. The V gene's germline CDR1 is SGHRS and CDR2 YFSETQ. The chain's CDR3 is CASSYRDRGRAATNEKLFF. The CDR3 DNA is TGCGCCAGCAGCTACCGGGACAGGGGGCGCGCGGCAACTAATGAAAAACTGTTTTTT.

J is TRBJ2-7 and V is TRBV4-1, with D perhaps matching TRBD1 (6 bases). Germline assignment: CDR1 MGHRA and CDR2 YSYEKL. The V end lost 4 bases, the J end lost 2 bases, and 9 bases lay between the germline ends. This CDR3 is 13 amino acids long. CDR3 region: CASSPGVTYEQYF. DNA for the CDR3: TGCGCCAGCAGCCCAGGGGTCACCTACGAGCAGTACTTC.

The chain joins TRBV28 to TRBJ1-1; D unresolved. The germline CDR1 and CDR2 sequences are MDHEN and SYDVKM. This CDR3 has 16 residues. Trimming cost V 4 bases and J 1 base, with 16 bases left between them. Here the CDR3 reads CASSSLRPGGNTEAFF. In DNA form, the CDR3 reads TGTGCCAGCAGTTCCTTAAGACCCGGAGGGAACACTGAAGCTTTCTTT.

This clone was seen a single time. This sequence joins TRBV6-6 and TRBJ1-1, with D maybe TRBD1 (5 bases). The CDR3 extends over 11 amino acids. V lost 4 bases and J lost 13, with 13 bases in between. CDR1 MNHNY and CDR2 SVGAGI come from the germline V gene (reference sequence). CDR3: CASSSGGHVFF. The CDR3, as DNA: TGTGCCAGCAGTTCTGGCGGACACGTTTTCTTT.

The table lists this clone with a count of one. CDR3 sequence (DNA): TGTGCCAGTAGGCCCGGCGAACTAGCGGGAATTCTTCGCAATGAGCAGTTCTTC. Translating it yields CASRPGELAGILRNEQFF. The chain joins TRBV19 to TRBJ2-1; 10 positions agree with TRBD2. This CDR3 has 18 residues. Germline-derived CDR1 and CDR2 are LNHDA and SQIVND (reference sequence). J was trimmed by 6 bases and V by 6 bases; bases with no gene match: 17.

This rearrangement joins TRBV30 to TRBJ1-5, with TRBD1 as a possible D gene (6 bases). Germline lookup yields CDR1 GTSNPN and CDR2 SVGIG (reference sequence). V was cut by 2 bases and J by 5 bases, with 10 bases left in between. This CDR3 region has 13 residues. CDR3 coding DNA: TGTGCCTGGAGTTTACAGGGCCATCAGCCCCAGCATTTT. Translating gives CAWSLQGHQPQHF.

This clone was observed a few times. The rearrangement joins TRBV27 to TRBJ2-1, with 9 bases aligning to TRBD1. Germline assignment: CDR1 MNHEY and CDR2 SMNVEV (reference sequence). This CDR3 has 15 amino acids. The J segment lost 6 bases and the V segment lost 5 bases, leaving 8 bases of the junction unmatched. CDR3 nucleotide sequence: TGTGCCAGCAGTGCGAACAGGGGGCGAGGCAATGAGCAGTTCTTC. Translated: CASSANRGRGNEQFF.

For the CDR3, the DNA is TGTGCCACCAGTGATCCGGCGAGGGGCGGGAAGACCCAGTACTTC. It yields the protein CATSDPARGGKTQYF. The chain links TRBV24-1 to TRBJ2-5, with D possibly being TRBD2 (6 bases). V was shortened by 3 bases and J by 6 bases, with 16 bases between the two germline ends. The germline V gene has CDR1 KGHDR and CDR2 SFDVKD. CDR3 length: 15 residues.

The V call is TRBV29-1, the J call TRBJ2-2, with TRBD1 identical over 8 bases. The CDR3 runs 12 residues. Losses at the gene ends were 6 bases for V and 5 bases for J; bases not matched to a gene: 2. Germline loops: CDR1 SQVTM, CDR2 ANQGSEA. CDR3 amino acids: CSVRTGTGELFF. CDR3 nucleotides: TGCAGCGTCCGGACAGGGACCGGGGAGCTGTTTTTT.

This chain joins TRBV5-4 and TRBJ2-1, with 11 bases identical to TRBD2. CDR1 and CDR2 (germline): SGHNT, YYREEE (reference sequence). Unmatched junction bases numbered 8, after V lost 4 bases and J lost 8 bases. The CDR3 consists of 15 residues. CDR3 sequence (DNA): TGTGCCAGCAGCCCAACTAGCGGGAGATTAGATGAGCAGTTCTTC. The encoded protein is CASSPTSGRLDEQFF. Drawing the rest from reference TRBV5-4 and TRBJ2-1, the complete variable domain is ETGVTQSPTHLIKTRGQQVTLRCSSQSGHNTVSWYQQALGQGPQFIFQYYREEENGRGNFPPRFSGLQFPNYSSELNVNALELDDSALYLCASSPTSGRLDEQFFGPGTRLTVL.

The chain combines TRBV2 with TRBJ1-1, with 9 bases that match TRBD1. Germline CDR1 is SNHLY and CDR2 is FYNNEI. With V trimmed by 3 bases and J by 7 bases, 9 bases remained unmatched. The CDR3 is 15 residues long. The CDR3 loop reads CASSETGGRGDEAFF. The CDR3 region has the DNA TGTGCCAGCAGTGAGACAGGGGGACGGGGGGATGAAGCTTTCTTT.

As DNA, the CDR3 is TGTGCCAGCAGTTCACCTCAGGGGTATAATTCACCCCTCCACTTT. This codes for CASSSPQGYNSPLHF. This chain connects TRBV6-5 to TRBJ1-6; tentative D call: TRBD1 (6 bases). Germline V gene data show CDR1 as MNHEY and CDR2 as SVGAGI. V was cut by 4 bases and J by 4 bases, with 11 bases left in between. This CDR3 region has 15 residues.

This chain uses TRBV5-6 with TRBJ2-7, with D perhaps matching TRBD1 (6 bases). V shed 4 bases and J shed 0 bases, with 14 bases lying between them. Germline loops: CDR1 SGHDT, CDR2 YYEEEE. This CDR3 has 15 amino acids. CDR3: CASSQTGHPSYEQYF. The CDR3 DNA sequence: TGTGCCAGCAGCCAAACGGGACACCCCTCCTACGAGCAGTACTTC.

The V call is TRBV19, the J call TRBJ1-1, with TRBD1 as a possible D gene (5 bases). The V gene's germline CDR1 is LNHDA and CDR2 SQIVND (reference sequence). V was cut by 6 bases and J by 11 bases, with 16 bases left in between. CDR3 length: 12 amino acids. The CDR3 DNA sequence: TGTGCCAGTAGCAAAGACAGCCATGGGGCTTTCTTT. It encodes CASSKDSHGAFF.

The V and J genes are TRBV6-5 and TRBJ1-2; TRBD1 is a possible D gene (6 bases). This CDR3 has 14 amino acids. In germline, CDR1 is MNHEY, CDR2 SVGAGI. The V and J ends lost 5 bases and 4 bases respectively, with 14 bases between them. The CDR3 spells CASSTADRSYGYTF. DNA of the CDR3: TGTGCCAGCAGTACTGCCGACAGGAGCTATGGCTACACCTTC.

This rearrangement joins TRBV27 to TRBJ2-3; TRBD2 might be the D (7 bases). V was trimmed by 4 bases and J by 6 bases, leaving 14 bases between them. The CDR3 spans 14 residues. The germline V gene has CDR1 MNHEY and CDR2 SMNVEV (reference sequence). CDR3 residues: CASSSRGAGDTQYF. For the CDR3, the DNA is TGTGCCAGCAGTTCCCGGGGGGCAGGGGATACGCAGTATTTT.

This clone was detected a few times. The DNA of the CDR3 is TGTGCCAGCAGCTTAGGAGGGATCCCTGAAGCTTTCTTT. Residues: CASSLGGIPEAFF. The chain combines TRBV7-8 with TRBJ1-1; D is undetermined. This CDR3 has 13 residues. Germline CDR1 SGHVS, CDR2 FQNEAQ. The V end lost 1 base, the J end lost 6 bases, and 9 bases lay between the germline ends.

The chain links TRBV19 to TRBJ2-7; 11 positions agree with TRBD2. Germline V gene data show CDR1 as LNHDA and CDR2 as SQIVND (reference sequence). J was trimmed by 3 bases and V by 7 bases; bases with no gene match: 11. The length of the CDR3 is 16 residues. CDR3 region: CASTSGGTSGYYEQYF. CDR3 bases: TGTGCCAGTACCTCCGGGGGGACTAGCGGTTACTACGAGCAGTACTTC.

The rearrangement links TRBV30 to TRBJ1-4, with no clear D. Germline CDR1 and CDR2: GTSNPN and SVGIG (reference sequence). V was trimmed by 5 bases and J by 0 bases, leaving 10 bases between them. The CDR3 is made up of 14 amino acids. The CDR3: CAWGAWPTNEKLFF. The CDR3 nucleotides are TGTGCCTGGGGAGCGTGGCCAACTAATGAAAAACTGTTTTTT.